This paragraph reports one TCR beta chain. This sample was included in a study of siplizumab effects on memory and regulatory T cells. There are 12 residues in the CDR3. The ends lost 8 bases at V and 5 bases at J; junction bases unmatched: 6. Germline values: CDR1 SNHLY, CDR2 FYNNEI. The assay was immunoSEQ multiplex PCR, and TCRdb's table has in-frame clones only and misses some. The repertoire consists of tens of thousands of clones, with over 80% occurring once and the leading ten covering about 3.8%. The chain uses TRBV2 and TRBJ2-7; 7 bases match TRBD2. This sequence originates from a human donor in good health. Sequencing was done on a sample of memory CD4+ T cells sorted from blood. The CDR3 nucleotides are TGTGCCAGCGGGCGAAGCGGGGACGAGCAGTACTTC. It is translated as CASGRSGDEQYF.